The rows below give T cell receptor beta chains drawn from one sample of a study of cytomegalovirus exposure and HLA in healthy donors. Repertoires were generated with immunoSEQ multiplex PCR, while TCRdb's copy carries only in-frame clones and drops some. The sample contains approximately 180,000 clones, about 87% of which appear only once. Material: PBMCs. These TCRs come from a young woman in good health and CMV-seronegative. Each CDR3 is given with its conserved first and last residue. The order of the fields is V gene, J gene, D gene, CDR3 protein. D genes are given only for firm matches.

TRBV7-9	TRBJ2-2	TRBD1	CASSPTSSRDRGRTGELFF
TRBV5-6	TRBJ2-3	TRBD1	CASSFRDRGADTQYF
TRBV5-1	TRBJ1-1	TRBD1	CASSQGQPNTEAFF
TRBV4-1	TRBJ1-6	TRBD1	CASSPPGTGSSPLHF
TRBV5-4	TRBJ2-1	TRBD2	CASSLLASGGTYNEQFF
TRBV27	TRBJ2-2	TRBD2	CASRRTSDGTGELFF
TRBV7-9	TRBJ1-4	.	CASSLLQGYNEKLFF
TRBV27	TRBJ1-2	TRBD1	CASRGQGGGYGYTF
TRBV7-8	TRBJ1-5	.	CASSLEGGVLSNQPQHF
TRBV6-5	TRBJ2-3	.	CASSWRQATDTQYF
TRBV4-3	TRBJ2-3	TRBD2	CASSHETSGGAVDTQYF
TRBV4-1	TRBJ1-1	TRBD1	CASSQAGTGEGEAFF
TRBV25-1	TRBJ2-2	.	CASSSRQADTGELFF
TRBV7-8	TRBJ1-2	.	CASSLQVNYGYTF
TRBV5-4	TRBJ2-7	TRBD1	CASSLLGQGGEQYF
TRBV5-1	TRBJ2-7	TRBD1	CASSLPGQDYEQYF
TRBV5-4	TRBJ2-4	.	CASSSSSLAKNIQYF
TRBV20-1	TRBJ2-1	.	CSAARGNEQFF
TRBV5-1	TRBJ2-1	TRBD1	CASSHRDSPNEQFF
TRBV30	TRBJ1-2	TRBD1	CAWSIGTGGGYTF
TRBV27	TRBJ2-7	TRBD2	CASSWQRGSYEQYF
TRBV27	TRBJ1-5	.	CASSFAGGNQPQHF
TRBV5-6	TRBJ2-7	.	CASSYGTRYEQYF
TRBV7-9	TRBJ1-6	TRBD1	CASSPRTGGDSPLHF
TRBV7-2	TRBJ1-4	TRBD1	CASSLGDRVVEKLFF
TRBV10-3	TRBJ1-3	TRBD1	CAIRQGNTIYF
TRBV6-1	TRBJ1-5	.	CASSEAAGPINQPQHF
TRBV4-1	TRBJ2-2	TRBD2	CASSQGSGGMNTGELFF
TRBV6-1	TRBJ2-1	TRBD1	CASREEPVGQAFFGQFF
TRBV6-5	TRBJ2-1	.	CASSRDSRYNEQFF
TRBV20-1	TRBJ2-1	.	CSLAHEQFF
TRBV9	TRBJ1-2	.	CASSGHLRDAGGGYTF
TRBV5-4	TRBJ1-2	.	CASSSDSGTTGYGYTF
TRBV5-4	TRBJ1-1	TRBD1	CASIDRGSMNTEAFF
TRBV9	TRBJ1-1	TRBD1	CASSVERTGVTEAFF
TRBV5-8	TRBJ1-1	.	CASSRTVPTEAFF
TRBV5-1	TRBJ2-5	TRBD2	CASTGRSGGETQYF
TRBV5-6	TRBJ2-1	.	CASSLTVGEQFF
TRBV27	TRBJ1-6	.	CASSLRRPGSYNSPLHF